This T cell receptor (beta chain) appears in the sequencing data of a study of OX40 agonist ivuxolimab in advanced cancers. With 1 base clipped from V and 4 bases from J, the junction kept 3 bases outside the gene matches. This CDR3 contains 14 residues. Per germline, CDR1 KGHSH and CDR2 LQKENI. Sequenced by immunoSEQ multiplex PCR; TCRdb stores in-frame clones only, minus some. The sample includes about 43,000 clones, 86% of them seen just once. V is TRBV18 and J is TRBJ1-2; 7 bases line up with TRBD1. Sequencing used CD4+ or CD8+ T cells sorted from blood, obtained in a trial of the OX40 agonist ivuxolimab. This receptor was taken from an adult with an advanced solid tumor such as melanoma, head and neck, liver or kidney cancer. In nucleotides, the CDR3 is TGTGCCAGCTCACCACGTCGGGACAGCTATGGCTACACCTTC. It yields the protein CASSPRRDSYGYTF.